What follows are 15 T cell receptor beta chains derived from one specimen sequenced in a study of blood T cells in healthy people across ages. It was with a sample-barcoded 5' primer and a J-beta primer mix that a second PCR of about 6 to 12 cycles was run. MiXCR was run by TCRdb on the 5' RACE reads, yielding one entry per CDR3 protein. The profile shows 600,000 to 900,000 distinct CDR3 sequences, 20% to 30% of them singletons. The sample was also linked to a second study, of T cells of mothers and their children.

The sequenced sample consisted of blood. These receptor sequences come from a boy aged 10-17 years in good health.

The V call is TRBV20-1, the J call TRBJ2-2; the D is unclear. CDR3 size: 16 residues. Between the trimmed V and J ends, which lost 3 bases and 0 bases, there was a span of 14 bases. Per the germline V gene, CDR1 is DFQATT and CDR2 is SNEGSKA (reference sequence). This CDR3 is CSASPETASNTGELFF. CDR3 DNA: TGCAGTGCTAGCCCAGAAACCGCGTCGAACACCGGGGAGCTGTTTTTT.

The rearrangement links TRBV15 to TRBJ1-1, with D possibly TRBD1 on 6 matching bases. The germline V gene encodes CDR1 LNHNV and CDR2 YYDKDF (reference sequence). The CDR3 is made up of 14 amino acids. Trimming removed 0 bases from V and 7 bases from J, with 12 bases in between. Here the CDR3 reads CATSRDLGRGEAFF. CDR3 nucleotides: TGTGCCACCAGCAGAGATCTAGGCAGGGGTGAAGCTTTCTTT.

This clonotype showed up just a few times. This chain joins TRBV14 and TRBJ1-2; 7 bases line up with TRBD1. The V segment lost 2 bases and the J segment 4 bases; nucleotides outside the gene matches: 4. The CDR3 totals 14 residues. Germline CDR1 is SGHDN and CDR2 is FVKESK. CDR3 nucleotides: TGTGCCAGCAGCCAAAACAGGGGTGGCTATGGCTACACCTTC. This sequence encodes CASSQNRGGYGYTF.

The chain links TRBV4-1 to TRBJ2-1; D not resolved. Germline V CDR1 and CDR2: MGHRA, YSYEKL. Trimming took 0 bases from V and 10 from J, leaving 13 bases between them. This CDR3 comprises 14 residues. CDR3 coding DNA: TGCGCCAGCAGCCAAGATCCACACGGGCGCGAGCAGTTCTTC. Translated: CASSQDPHGREQFF.

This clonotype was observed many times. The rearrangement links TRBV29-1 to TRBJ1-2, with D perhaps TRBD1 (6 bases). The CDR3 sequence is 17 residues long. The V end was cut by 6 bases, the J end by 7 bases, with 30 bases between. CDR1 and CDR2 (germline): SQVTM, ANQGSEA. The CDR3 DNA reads TGCAGCGTCGCCACTTCCCCGGGACAAGGGGGTGCGGGTGGCTACACCTTC. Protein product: CSVATSPGQGGAGGYTF.

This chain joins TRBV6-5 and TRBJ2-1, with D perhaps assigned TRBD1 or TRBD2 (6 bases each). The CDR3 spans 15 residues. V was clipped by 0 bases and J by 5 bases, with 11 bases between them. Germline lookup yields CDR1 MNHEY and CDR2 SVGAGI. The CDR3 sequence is CASSYSGGPNNEQFF. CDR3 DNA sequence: TGTGCCAGCAGTTACTCGGGGGGCCCCAACAATGAGCAGTTCTTC.

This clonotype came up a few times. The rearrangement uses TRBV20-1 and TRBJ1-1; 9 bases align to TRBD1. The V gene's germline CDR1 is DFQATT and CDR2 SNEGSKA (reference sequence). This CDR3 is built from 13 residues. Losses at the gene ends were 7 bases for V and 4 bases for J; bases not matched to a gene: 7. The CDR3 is CSGNRGRGTEAFF. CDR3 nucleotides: TGCAGTGGCAACAGGGGGCGCGGCACTGAAGCTTTCTTT.

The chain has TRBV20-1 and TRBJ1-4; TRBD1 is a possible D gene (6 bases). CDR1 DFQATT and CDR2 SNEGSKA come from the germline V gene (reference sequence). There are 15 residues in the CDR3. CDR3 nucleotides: TGCAGCGCCGGACATGGGGGCAGTAATAATGAAAAACTGTTTTTT. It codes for CSAGHGGSNNEKLFF.

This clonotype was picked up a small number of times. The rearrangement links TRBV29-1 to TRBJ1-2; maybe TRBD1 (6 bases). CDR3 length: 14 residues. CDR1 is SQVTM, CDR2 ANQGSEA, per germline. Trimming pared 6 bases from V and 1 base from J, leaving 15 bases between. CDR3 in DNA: TGCAGCGTGGCCGGGACACCTTTTAACTATGGCTACACCTTC. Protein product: CSVAGTPFNYGYTF.

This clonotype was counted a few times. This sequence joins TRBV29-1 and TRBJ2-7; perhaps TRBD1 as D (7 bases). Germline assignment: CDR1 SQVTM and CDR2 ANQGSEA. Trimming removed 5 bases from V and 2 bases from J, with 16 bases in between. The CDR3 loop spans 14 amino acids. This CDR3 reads CSVNGGGDTYEQYF. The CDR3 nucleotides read TGCAGCGTTAATGGAGGGGGCGATACCTACGAGCAGTACTTC.

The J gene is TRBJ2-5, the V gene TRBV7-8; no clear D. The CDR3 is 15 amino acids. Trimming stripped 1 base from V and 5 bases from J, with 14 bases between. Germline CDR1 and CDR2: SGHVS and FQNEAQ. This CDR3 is CASSLEDSVRETQYF. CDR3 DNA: TGTGCCAGCAGCTTAGAAGACTCTGTTCGGGAGACCCAGTACTTC. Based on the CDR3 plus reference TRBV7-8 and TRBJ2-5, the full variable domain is GAGVSQSPRYKVAKRGQDVALRCDPISGHVSLFWYQQALGQGPEFLTYFQNEAQLDKSGLPSDRFFAERPEGSVSTLKIQRTQQEDSAVYLCASSLEDSVRETQYFGPGTRLLVL.

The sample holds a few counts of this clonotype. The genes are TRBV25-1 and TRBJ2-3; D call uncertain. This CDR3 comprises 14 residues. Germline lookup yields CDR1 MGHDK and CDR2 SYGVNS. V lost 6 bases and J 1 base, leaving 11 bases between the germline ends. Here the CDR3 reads CASRPPFGTDTQYF. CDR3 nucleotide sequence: TGTGCCAGCAGACCTCCTTTCGGCACAGATACGCAGTATTTT.

In DNA form, the CDR3 reads TGCAGTGCTAGGCCCCCAGGGGAAAACATTCAGTACTTC. It translates to CSARPPGENIQYF. The genes are TRBV20-1 and TRBJ2-4, with a weak D call TRBD1 (6 bases). Germline values: CDR1 DFQATT, CDR2 SNEGSKA (reference sequence). The CDR3 covers 13 residues. V lost 3 bases to trimming and J lost 5 bases, with 11 bases between them.

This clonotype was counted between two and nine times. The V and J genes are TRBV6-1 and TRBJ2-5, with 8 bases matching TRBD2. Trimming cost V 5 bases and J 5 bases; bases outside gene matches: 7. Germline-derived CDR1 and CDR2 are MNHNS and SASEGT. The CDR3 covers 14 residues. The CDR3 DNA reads TGTGCCAGCAGTACGGGGGGGAACGGGGAGACCCAGTACTTC. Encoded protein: CASSTGGNGETQYF.

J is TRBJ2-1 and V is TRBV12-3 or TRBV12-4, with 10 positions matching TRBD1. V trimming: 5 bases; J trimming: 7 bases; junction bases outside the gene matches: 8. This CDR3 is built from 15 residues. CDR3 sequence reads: CASSRGTGVRNEQFF. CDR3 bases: TGTGCCAGCAGTCGCGGGACAGGGGTTAGGAATGAGCAGTTCTTC.